The TCR beta chain described here comes from a study of vaccination effects on CD4 cells after COVID-19. The overall study: The ViraFEST assay expanded antigen-specific CD4+ T cells with viral peptide pools before sequencing.

With about ten days of culture completed, CD4+ T cells were isolated. Of the BNT162b2 and mRNA-1273 vaccines, participants received two doses of one or the other. Previously uninfected by SARS-CoV-2, the vaccine recipients also showed negative nucleocapsid antibodies. Germline CDR1 is MDHEN and CDR2 is SYDVKM. V lost 2 bases and J lost 6, with 8 bases in between. CDR3 size: 12 residues. Turning to this clone: Its cognate antigen is unknown.

Using immunoSEQ multiplex PCR, the repertoire was profiled, and TCRdb retains in-frame clones only, with some absent. The sample includes fewer than 75,000 clones, approximately 72% seen only once; the top ten take around 4%. This clonotype was sampled from a human donor who received a COVID-19 vaccine. The chain is built from TRBV28 and TRBJ2-7; D is unresolved. The sample was CD4+ T cells from PBMCs cultured without peptide, taken after COVID-19 vaccination. CDR3 in DNA: TGTGCCAGCAGTTTAGGCTTAGTCGAGCAGTACTTC. It yields the protein CASSLGLVEQYF. Based on the CDR3 plus reference TRBV28 and TRBJ2-7, the full variable domain is DVKVTQSSRYLVKRTGEKVFLECVQDMDHENMFWYRQDPGLGLRLIYFSYDVKMKEKGDIPEGYSVSREKKERFSLILESASTNQTSMYLCASSLGLVEQYFGPGTRLTVT.